Included here is one T cell receptor beta chain sequence, with context. The CDR3 covers 14 residues. Germline CDR1 is LNHDA and CDR2 is SQIVND (reference sequence). V gave up 7 bases and J gave up 4 bases, with 14 bases separating them. As processed by the authors: From reference gene primer amplification, estimates of nucleated cell counts were derived. Here immunoSEQ multiplex PCR was the method, and the copy in TCRdb shows in-frame clones only, minus some. V, J and clone size are those of that table, while D and trimming were read from the DNA. The top ten clones hold 2.5% to 3.5% of a sample with 300,000 to 450,000 clones, around 87% of them seen once. The data were obtained in a study of blood T cell repertoires in COVID-19. Study summary: The United States, Italy and Spain provided the acute and convalescent COVID-19 samples.

The TCR comes from a human donor in a cohort sampled during active COVID-19. V usage is TRBV19 and J usage is TRBJ1-5, with D tentatively TRBD1 (5 bases). Source material: peripheral blood. CDR3 loop: CASTLGGANQPQHF. The CDR3 nucleotides are TGTGCCAGTACGTTGGGGGGAGCAAATCAGCCCCAGCATTTT.